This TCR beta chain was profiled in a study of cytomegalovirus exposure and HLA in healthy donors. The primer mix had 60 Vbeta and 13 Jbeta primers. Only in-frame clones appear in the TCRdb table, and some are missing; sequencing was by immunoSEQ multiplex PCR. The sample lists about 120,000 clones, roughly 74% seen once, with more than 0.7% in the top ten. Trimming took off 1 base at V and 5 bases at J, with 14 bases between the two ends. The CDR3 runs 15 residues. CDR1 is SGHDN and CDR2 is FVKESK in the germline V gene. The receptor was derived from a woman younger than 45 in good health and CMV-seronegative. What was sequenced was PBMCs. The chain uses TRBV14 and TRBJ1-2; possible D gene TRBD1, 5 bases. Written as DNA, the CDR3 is TGTGCCAGCAGCCAAGGCGGGACCGACTCATATGGCTACACCTTC. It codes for CASSQGGTDSYGYTF.